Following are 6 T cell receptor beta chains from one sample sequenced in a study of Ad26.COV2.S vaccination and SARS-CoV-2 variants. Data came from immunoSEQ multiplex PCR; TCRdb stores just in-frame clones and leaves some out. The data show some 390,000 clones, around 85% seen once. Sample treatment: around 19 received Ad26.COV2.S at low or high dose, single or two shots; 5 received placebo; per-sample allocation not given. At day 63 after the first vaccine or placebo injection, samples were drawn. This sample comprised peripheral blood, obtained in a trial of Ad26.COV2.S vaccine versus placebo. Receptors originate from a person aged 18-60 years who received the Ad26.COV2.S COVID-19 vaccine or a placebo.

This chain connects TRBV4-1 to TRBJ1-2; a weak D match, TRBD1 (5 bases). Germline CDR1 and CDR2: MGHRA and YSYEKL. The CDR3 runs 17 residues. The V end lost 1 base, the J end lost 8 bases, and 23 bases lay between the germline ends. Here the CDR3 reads CASSQVFVSGRDGGYTF. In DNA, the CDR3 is TGCGCCAGCAGCCAAGTTTTCGTGTCAGGCAGGGACGGAGGCTACACCTTC.

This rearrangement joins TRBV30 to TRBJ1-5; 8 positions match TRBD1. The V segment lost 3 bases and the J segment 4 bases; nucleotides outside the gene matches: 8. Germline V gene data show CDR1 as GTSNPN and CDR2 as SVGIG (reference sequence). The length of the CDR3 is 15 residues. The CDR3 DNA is TGTGCCTGGAGCGAAAGGACAGGGTATAATCAGCCCCAGCATTTT. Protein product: CAWSERTGYNQPQHF.

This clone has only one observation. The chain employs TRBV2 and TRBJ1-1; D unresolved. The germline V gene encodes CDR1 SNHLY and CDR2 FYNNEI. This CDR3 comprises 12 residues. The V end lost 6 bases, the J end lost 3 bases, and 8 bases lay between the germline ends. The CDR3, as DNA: TGTGCCAGCAGGCAATCCGACACTGAAGCTTTCTTT. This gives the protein CASRQSDTEAFF.

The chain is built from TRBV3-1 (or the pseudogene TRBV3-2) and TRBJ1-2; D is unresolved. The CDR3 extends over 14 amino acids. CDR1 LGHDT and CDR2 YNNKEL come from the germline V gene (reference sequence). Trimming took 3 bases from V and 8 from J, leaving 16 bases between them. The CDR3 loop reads CASSQVGVPRGYTF. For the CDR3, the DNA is TGTGCCAGCAGCCAGGTCGGGGTCCCGAGGGGCTACACCTTC.

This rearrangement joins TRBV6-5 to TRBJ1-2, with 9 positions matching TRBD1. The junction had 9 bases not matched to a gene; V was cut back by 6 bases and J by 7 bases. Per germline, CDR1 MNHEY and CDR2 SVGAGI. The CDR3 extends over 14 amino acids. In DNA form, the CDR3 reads TGTGCCAGCAGAAAACAGGGGGCGGCGGGTGGCTACACCTTC. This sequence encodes CASRKQGAAGGYTF.

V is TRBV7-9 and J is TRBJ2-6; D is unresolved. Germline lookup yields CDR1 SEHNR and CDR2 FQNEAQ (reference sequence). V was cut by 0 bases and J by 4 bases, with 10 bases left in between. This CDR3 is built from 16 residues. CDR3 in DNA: TGTGCCAGCAGCTTAGCTCTGGCGTCCGGGGCCAACGTCCTGACTTTC. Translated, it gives CASSLALASGANVLTF.